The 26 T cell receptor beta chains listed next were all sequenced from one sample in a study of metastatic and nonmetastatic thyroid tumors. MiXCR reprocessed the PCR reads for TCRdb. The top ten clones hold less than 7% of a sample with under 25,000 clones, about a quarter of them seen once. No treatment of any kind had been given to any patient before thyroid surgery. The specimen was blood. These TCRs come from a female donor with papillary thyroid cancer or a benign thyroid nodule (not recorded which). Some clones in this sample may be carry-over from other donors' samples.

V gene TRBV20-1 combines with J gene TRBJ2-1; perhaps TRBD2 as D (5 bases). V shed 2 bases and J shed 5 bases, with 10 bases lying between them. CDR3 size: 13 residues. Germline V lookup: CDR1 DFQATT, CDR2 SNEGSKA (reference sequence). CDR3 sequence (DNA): TGCAGTGCTAGAAAAGGGAGTAACAATGAGCAGTTCTTC. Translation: CSARKGSNNEQFF.

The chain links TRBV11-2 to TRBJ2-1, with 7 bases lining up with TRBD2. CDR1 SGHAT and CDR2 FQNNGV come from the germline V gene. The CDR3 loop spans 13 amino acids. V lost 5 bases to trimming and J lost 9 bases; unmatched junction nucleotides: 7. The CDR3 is CASSAGEVSEQFF. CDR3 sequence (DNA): TGTGCCAGCAGCGCGGGAGAGGTGTCTGAGCAGTTCTTC.

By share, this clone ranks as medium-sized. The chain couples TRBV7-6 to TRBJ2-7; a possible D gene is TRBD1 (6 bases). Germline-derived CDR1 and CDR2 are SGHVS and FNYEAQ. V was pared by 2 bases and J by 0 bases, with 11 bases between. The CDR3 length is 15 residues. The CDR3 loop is CASSLQGPGSYEQYF. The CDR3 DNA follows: TGTGCCAGCAGCTTACAGGGGCCCGGCTCCTACGAGCAGTACTTC.

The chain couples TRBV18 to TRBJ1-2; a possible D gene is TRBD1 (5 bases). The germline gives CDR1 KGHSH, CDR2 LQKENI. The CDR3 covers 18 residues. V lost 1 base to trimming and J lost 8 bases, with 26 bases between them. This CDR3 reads CASSPRGGLGRSFGGYTF. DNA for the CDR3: TGTGCCAGCTCACCACGAGGAGGACTGGGGCGTAGCTTCGGCGGCTACACCTTC.

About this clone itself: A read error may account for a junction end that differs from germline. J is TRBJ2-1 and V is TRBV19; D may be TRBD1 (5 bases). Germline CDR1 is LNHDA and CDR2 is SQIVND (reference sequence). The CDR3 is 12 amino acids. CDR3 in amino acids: CASSRGYNDQFF. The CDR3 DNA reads TGTGCCAGTAGTAGGGGCTACAATGATCAGTTCTTC.

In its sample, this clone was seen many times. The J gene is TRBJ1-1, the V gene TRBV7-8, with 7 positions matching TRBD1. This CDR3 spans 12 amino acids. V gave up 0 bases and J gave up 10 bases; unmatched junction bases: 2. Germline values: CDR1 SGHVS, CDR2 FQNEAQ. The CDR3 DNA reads TGTGCCAGCAGCTTAGCCTCAGGGGGAGCTTTCTTT. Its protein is CASSLASGGAFF.

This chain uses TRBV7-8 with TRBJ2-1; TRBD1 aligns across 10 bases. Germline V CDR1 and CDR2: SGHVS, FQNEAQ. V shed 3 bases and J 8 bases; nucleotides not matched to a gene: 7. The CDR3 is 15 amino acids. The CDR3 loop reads CASSFEGQGIDEQFF. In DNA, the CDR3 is TGTGCCAGCAGCTTCGAGGGACAGGGGATTGATGAGCAGTTCTTC.

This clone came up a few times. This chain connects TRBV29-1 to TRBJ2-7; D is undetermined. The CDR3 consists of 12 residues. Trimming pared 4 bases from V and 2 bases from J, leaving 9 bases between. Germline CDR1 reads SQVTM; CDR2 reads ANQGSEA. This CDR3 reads CSVGPTAYEQYF. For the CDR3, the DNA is TGCAGCGTTGGTCCCACCGCCTACGAGCAGTACTTC.

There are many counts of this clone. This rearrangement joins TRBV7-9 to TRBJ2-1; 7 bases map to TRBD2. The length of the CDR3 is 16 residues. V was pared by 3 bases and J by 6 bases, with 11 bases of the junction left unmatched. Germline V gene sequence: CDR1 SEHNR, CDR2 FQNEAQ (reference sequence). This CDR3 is CASSFPWGGRLNEQFF. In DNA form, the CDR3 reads TGTGCCAGCAGCTTCCCTTGGGGGGGTAGACTCAATGAGCAGTTCTTC.

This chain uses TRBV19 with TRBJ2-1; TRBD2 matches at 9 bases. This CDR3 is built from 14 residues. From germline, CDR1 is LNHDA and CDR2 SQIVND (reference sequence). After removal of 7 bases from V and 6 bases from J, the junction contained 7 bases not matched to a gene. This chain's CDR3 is CASIGLAPSNEQFF. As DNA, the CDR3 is TGTGCCAGTATCGGACTAGCGCCTAGCAATGAGCAGTTCTTC.

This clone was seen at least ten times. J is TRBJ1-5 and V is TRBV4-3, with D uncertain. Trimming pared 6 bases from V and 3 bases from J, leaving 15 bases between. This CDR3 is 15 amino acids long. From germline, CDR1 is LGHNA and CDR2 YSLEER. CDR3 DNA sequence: TGCGCCAGCAGTCTAGACACCCTGAACAATCAGCCCCAGCATTTT. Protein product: CASSLDTLNNQPQHF.

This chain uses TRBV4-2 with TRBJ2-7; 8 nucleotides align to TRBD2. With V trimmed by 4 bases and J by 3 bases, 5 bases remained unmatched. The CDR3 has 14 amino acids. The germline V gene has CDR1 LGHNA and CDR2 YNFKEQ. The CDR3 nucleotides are TGTGCCAGCAGCCCTAAGCGGGAGAGCTACGAGCAGTACTTC. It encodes CASSPKRESYEQYF.

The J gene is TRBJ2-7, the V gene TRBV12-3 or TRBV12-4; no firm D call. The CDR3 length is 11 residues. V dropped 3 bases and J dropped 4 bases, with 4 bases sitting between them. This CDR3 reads CASSLGYEQYF. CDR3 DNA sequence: TGTGCCAGCAGTTTGGGGTACGAGCAGTACTTC.

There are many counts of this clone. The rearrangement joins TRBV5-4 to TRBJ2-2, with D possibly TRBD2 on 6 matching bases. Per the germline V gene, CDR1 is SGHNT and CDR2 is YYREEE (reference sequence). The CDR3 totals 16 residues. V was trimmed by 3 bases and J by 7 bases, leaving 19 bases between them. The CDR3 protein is CASSSELGGLNGELFF. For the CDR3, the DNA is TGTGCCAGCAGCTCTGAACTAGGAGGGCTCAACGGGGAGCTGTTTTTT.

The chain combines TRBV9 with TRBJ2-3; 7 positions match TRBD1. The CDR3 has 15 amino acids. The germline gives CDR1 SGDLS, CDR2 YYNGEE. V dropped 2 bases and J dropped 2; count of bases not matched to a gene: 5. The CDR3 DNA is TGTGCCAGCAGCGTTGGGGACAGCCTCACAGATACGCAGTATTTT. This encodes CASSVGDSLTDTQYF.

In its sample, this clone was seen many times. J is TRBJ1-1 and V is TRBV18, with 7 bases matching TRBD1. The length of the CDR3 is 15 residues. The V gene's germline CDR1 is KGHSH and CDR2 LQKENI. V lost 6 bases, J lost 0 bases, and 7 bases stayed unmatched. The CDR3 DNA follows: TGTGCCAGCTCCTTGGGACAGAACTTGAACACTGAAGCTTTCTTT. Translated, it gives CASSLGQNLNTEAFF.

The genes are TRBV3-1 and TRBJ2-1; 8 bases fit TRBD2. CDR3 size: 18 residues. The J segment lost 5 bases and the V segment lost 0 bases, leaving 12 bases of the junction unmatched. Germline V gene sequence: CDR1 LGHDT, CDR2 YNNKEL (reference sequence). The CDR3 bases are TGTGCCAGCAGCCAAGAGCCAGCGGGAGCTTTCCTTGACAATGAGCAGTTCTTC. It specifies CASSQEPAGAFLDNEQFF.

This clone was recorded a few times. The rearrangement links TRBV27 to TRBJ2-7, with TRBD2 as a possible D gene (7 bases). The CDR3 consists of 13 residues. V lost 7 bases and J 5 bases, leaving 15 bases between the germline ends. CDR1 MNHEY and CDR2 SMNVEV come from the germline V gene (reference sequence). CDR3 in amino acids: CASIQRGGDEQYF. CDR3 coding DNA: TGTGCCAGCATTCAAAGGGGGGGAGACGAGCAGTACTTC.

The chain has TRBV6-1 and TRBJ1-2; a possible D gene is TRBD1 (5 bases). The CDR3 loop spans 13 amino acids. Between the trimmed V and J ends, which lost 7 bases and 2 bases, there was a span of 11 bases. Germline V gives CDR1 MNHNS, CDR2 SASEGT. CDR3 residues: CASIDWGNYGYTF. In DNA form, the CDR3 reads TGTGCCAGCATAGACTGGGGGAACTATGGCTACACCTTC.

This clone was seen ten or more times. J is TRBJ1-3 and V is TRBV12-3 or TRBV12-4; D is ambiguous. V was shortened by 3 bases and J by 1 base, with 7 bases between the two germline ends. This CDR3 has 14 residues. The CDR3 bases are TGTGCCAGCAGTTTGTGGACTTCTGGAAACACCATATATTTT. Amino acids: CASSLWTSGNTIYF.

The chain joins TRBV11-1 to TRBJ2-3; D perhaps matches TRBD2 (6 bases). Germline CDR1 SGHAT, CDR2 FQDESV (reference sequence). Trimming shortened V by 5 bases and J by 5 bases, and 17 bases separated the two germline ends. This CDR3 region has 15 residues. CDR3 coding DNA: TGTGCCAGCAGCGCTCCTAGCGACCGAAGAGATACGCAGTATTTT. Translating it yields CASSAPSDRRDTQYF.

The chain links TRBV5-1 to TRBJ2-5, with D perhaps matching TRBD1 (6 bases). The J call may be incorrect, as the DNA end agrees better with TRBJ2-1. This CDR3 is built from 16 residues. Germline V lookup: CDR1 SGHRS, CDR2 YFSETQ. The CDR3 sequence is CASSQPGHPSDNEQFF. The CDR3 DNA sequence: TGCGCCAGCAGCCAACCGGGACACCCAAGCGACAATGAGCAGTTCTTC.

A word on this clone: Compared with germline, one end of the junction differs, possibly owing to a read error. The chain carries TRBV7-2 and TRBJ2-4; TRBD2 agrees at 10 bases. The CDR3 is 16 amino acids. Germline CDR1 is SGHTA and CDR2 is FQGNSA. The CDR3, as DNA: TGTTCCAGCAGCCCAAGGACTAGCGGTGTAAAAAACATTCAGTACTTC. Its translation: CSSSPRTSGVKNIQYF. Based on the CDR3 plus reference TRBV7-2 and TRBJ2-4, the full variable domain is GAGVSQSPSNKVTEKGKDVELRCDPISGHTALYWYRQSLGQGLEFLIYFQGNSAPDKSGLPSDRFSAERTGGSVSTLTIQRTQQEDSAVYLCSSSPRTSGVKNIQYFGAGTRLSVL.

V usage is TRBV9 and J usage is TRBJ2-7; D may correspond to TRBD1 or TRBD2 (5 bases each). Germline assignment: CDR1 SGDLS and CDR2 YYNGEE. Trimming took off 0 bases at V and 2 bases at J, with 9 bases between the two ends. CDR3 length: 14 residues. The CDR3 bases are TGTGCCAGCAGCGTAGAAGGGGACCCCTACGAGCAGTACTTC. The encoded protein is CASSVEGDPYEQYF.

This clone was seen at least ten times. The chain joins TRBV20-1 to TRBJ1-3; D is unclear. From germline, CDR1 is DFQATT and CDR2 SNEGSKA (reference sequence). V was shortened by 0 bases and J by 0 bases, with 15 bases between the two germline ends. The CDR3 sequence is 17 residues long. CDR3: CSARDQRGYLSGNTIYF. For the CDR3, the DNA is TGCAGTGCTAGAGATCAACGGGGTTACCTCTCTGGAAACACCATATATTTT.

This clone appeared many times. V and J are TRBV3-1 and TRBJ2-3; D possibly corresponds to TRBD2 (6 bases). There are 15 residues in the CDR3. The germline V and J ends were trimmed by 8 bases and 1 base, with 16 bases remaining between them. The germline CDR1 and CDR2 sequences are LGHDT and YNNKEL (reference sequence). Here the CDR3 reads CASPGLSLCTDTQYF. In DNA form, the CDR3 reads TGTGCCAGCCCGGGACTCTCTCTGTGCACAGATACGCAGTATTTT.